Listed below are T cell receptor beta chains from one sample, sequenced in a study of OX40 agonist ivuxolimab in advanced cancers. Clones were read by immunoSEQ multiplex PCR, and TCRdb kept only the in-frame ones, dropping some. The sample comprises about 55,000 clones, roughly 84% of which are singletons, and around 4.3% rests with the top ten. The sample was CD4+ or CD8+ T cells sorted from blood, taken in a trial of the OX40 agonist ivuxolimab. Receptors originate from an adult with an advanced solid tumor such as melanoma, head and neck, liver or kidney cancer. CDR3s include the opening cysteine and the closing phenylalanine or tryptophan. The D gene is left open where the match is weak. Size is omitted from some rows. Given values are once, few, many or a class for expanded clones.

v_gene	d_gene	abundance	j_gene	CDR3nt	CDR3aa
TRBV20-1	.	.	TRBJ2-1	TGCACGGGGTGGAATGAGCAGTTCTTC	CTGWNEQFF
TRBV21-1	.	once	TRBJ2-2	TGTGCCAGCAGCAAAGACCCCGCGCCAGAGGGCACCGGGGAGCTGTTTTTT	CASSKDPAPEGTGELFF
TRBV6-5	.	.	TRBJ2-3	TGTGCCAGCAGTTACTCTAGCACAGATACGCAGTATTTT	CASSYSSTDTQYF
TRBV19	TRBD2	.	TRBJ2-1	TGTGCCAGTAGTATTGGAGCGGGAGGGTACAATGAGCAGTTCTTC	CASSIGAGGYNEQFF
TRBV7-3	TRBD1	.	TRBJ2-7	TGTGCCAGCACCATTAAATCACCAGGACAGGGGGTGTTATCCTACGAGCAGTACTTC	CASTIKSPGQGVLSYEQYF
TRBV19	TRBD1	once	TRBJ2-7	TGTGCCAGCGGGGACAGGGGTTACGAGCAGTACTTC	CASGDRGYEQYF
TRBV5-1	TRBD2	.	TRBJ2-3	TGCGCCAGCAGCAGGATGACTAGCGGGAGGGCGGTGGGGACAGATACGCAGTATTTT	CASSRMTSGRAVGTDTQYF
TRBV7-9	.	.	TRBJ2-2	TGTGCCAGCAGCTTATCATCCGGGGAGCTGTTTTTT	CASSLSSGELFF
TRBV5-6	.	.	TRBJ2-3	TGTGCCAGCAGCCTTCCTGGGGTAGCGGAAATATTAACAGATACGCAGTATTTT	CASSLPGVAEILTDTQYF
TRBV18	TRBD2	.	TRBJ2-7	TGTGCCAGCTCACCAGCGGGAGTCGACGAGCAGTACTTC	CASSPAGVDEQYF
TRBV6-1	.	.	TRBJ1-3	TGTGCCAGCAACACGGTCTGGCCCGCCGGAAACACCATATATTTT	CASNTVWPAGNTIYF
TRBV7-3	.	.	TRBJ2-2	TGTGCCAGCAGCTTTCGTTGGGAGCTGTTTTTT	CASSFRWELFF
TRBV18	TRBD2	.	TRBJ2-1	TGTGCCAGCTCACCTGCCGTCATTGCGGGAGGCTTCTACAATGAGCAGTTCTTC	CASSPAVIAGGFYNEQFF
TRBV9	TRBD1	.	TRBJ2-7	TGTGCCAGCAGCGCCCCAACCGGGACAGGGGTTGGCGAGCAGTACTTC	CASSAPTGTGVGEQYF
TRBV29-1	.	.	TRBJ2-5	TGCAGCGTTCGTCGACTTTTACAAGAGACCCAGTACTTC	CSVRRLLQETQYF
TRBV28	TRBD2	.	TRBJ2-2	TGTGCCAGCACTATTCCGGGACTAGCGGGACCCGGGGAGCTGTTTTTT	CASTIPGLAGPGELFF
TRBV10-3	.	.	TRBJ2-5	TGTGCCATCAGTGGGGCTAGCGTAGGGGAAGAGACCCAGTACTTC	CAISGASVGEETQYF
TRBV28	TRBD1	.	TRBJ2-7	TGTGCCAGCAGTTTCGGGACAGAATCGACCTACGAGCAGTACTTC	CASSFGTESTYEQYF
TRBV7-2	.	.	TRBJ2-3	TGTGCCAGCAGCCCTCGCACAGATACGCAGTATTTT	CASSPRTDTQYF
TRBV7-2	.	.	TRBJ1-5	TGTGCCAGCAGCTTAGCGATGGGGGGCGGAGGGCAGCCCCAGCATTTT	CASSLAMGGGGQPQHF
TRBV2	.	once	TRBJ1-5	TGTGCCAGCAGCGCGGCAGGTGGCGCGGGCAATCAGCCCCAGCATTTT	CASSAAGGAGNQPQHF
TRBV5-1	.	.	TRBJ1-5	TGCGCCAGCAGCTTGGCCAAATTTCCGGGCAGCTTCAATAGCAATCAGCCCCAGCATTTT	CASSLAKFPGSFNSNQPQHF
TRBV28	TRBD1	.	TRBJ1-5	TGTGCCAGCAGTCCCAGGGACAGGGGGGTTCAGCCCCAGCATTTT	CASSPRDRGVQPQHF
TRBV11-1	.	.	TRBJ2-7	TGTGCCAGCAGCTTATACCCCACCTACGAGCAGTACTTC	CASSLYPTYEQYF
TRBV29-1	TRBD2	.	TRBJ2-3	TGCAGCGTTCTCCCCAGCGGGAGATCAGATACGCAGTATTTT	CSVLPSGRSDTQYF
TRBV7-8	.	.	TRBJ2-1	TGTGCCAGCAGCTTGAATGGCAATGAGCAGTTCTTC	CASSLNGNEQFF
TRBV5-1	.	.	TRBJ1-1	TGCGCCAGCAGCCCAACAGTGGAGGACACTGAAGCTTTCTTT	CASSPTVEDTEAFF
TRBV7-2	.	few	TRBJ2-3	TGTGCCAGCAGCCCCAGCCAATCACCAGATACGCAGTATTTT	CASSPSQSPDTQYF
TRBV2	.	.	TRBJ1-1	TGTGCCAGCAGTGATGGGCAGGGGCGCATGAACACTGAAGCTTTCTTT	CASSDGQGRMNTEAFF
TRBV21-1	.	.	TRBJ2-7	TGTGCCAGCAGCAGGCGATTAGCGGGGCCCTACGAGCAGTACTTC	CASSRRLAGPYEQYF
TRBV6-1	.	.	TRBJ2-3	TGTGCCAGCAGTGAAGCGGCAGCTGCGAGCACAGATACGCAGTATTTT	CASSEAAAASTDTQYF
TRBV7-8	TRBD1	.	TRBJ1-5	TGTGCCAGCAGCTTAGATGCAGGGGGGAGCAATCAGCCCCAGCATTTT	CASSLDAGGSNQPQHF
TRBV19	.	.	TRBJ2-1	TGTGCCAGTAGAGTCCCGGGCAGCAACTACAATGAGCAGTTCTTC	CASRVPGSNYNEQFF
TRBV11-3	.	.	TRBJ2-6	TGTGCCAGCAGCTTAGTGGGTTGGGGGGCTGGGGCCAACGTCCTGACTTTC	CASSLVGWGAGANVLTF
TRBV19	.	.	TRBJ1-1	TGTGCCAGTAGTATAGACATAGGGCCCATGAACACTGAAGCTTTCTTT	CASSIDIGPMNTEAFF
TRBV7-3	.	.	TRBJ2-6	TGTGCCAGCAGCTTAAGGCTAGACTCTGGGGCCAACGTCCTGACTTTC	CASSLRLDSGANVLTF
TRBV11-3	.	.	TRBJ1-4	TGTGCCAGCAGCTTAGGGACGAAATCAGGTGAAAAACTGTTTTTT	CASSLGTKSGEKLFF
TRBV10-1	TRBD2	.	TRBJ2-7	TGCGCCAGCAGTGAGGAGCGGGAGCCCCCCCCCTACGAGCAGTACTTC	CASSEEREPPPYEQYF
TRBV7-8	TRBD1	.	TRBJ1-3	TGTGCCAGCAGCTTGGGGGACAGAATCTCTGGAAACACCATATATTTT	CASSLGDRISGNTIYF